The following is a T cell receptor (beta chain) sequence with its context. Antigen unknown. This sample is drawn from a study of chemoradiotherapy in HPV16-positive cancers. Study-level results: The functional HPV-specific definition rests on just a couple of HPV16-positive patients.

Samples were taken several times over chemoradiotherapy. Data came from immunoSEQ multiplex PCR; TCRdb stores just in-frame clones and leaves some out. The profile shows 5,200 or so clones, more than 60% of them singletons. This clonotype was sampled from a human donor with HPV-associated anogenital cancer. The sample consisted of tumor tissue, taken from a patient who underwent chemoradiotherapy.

This chain's CDR3 is CASSGRGQKNTEAFF. CDR3 coding DNA: TGTGCCAGCAGCGGTCGAGGACAGAAGAACACTGAAGCTTTCTTT. The genes are TRBV9 and TRBJ1-1; tentatively, D is TRBD1 (6 bases). V was shortened by 3 bases and J by 1 base, with 13 bases between the two germline ends. The CDR3 loop spans 15 amino acids. The germline V gene has CDR1 SGDLS and CDR2 YYNGEE.